These 4 T cell receptor beta chains share one sample of origin, sequenced in a study of blood T cell repertoires in COVID-19. Method: immunoSEQ multiplex PCR; TCRdb's copy keeps in-frame clones and lacks some. This sample carries about 180,000 clones, roughly 86% of them seen once, and the ten largest clones take over 7.5%. Sequenced input: PBMCs or T cells enriched from blood (not recorded which). These TCRs come from a woman between 25 and 40 years old who had recovered from COVID-19.

The chain has TRBV28 and TRBJ2-7; no reliable D call. V was pared by 3 bases and J by 0 bases, with 9 bases between. Germline loops: CDR1 MDHEN, CDR2 SYDVKM. The CDR3 is 14 amino acids. The CDR3 loop is CASSLSGLSYEQYF. The CDR3 region has the DNA TGTGCCAGCAGTTTGTCGGGTCTCTCCTACGAGCAGTACTTC.

The chain uses TRBV4-1 and TRBJ2-3; 14 nucleotides agree with TRBD2. The ends lost 5 bases at V and 3 bases at J; junction bases unmatched: 13. Germline CDR1 reads MGHRA; CDR2 reads YSYEKL. The CDR3 is 19 amino acids. The CDR3 region has the DNA TGCGCCAGCAGCGGCACCGGGACTAGCGGGAGTATGGGGACAGATACGCAGTATTTT. It translates to CASSGTGTSGSMGTDTQYF.

The chain employs TRBV19 and TRBJ2-3; TRBD2 is a possible D gene (5 bases). The germline V gene has CDR1 LNHDA and CDR2 SQIVND (reference sequence). The ends were cut back, 5 bases at V and 1 base at J, with 10 bases in the middle. This CDR3 spans 14 amino acids. CDR3 region: CASSDGLGTDTQYF. The DNA for the CDR3 is TGTGCCAGTAGTGATGGACTCGGCACAGATACGCAGTATTTT.

The rearrangement links TRBV6-6 to TRBJ2-1; 13 bases line up with TRBD2. There are 15 residues in the CDR3. The germline CDR1 and CDR2 sequences are MNHNY and SVGAGI (reference sequence). Germline trimming cut 5 bases from V and 8 bases from J; bases unmatched to any gene: 6. The chain's CDR3 is CASSEGLAGIDEQFF. The CDR3 coding sequence is TGTGCCAGCAGTGAGGGACTAGCGGGAATCGATGAGCAGTTCTTC.